This T cell receptor beta chain came from a study of blood T cell repertoires in COVID-19 (dated by TCRdb to the early 2020s). Notes on the research overall: Samples from collaborators originated in the United States, Italy and Spain and spanned both the acute and convalescent phases of COVID-19. The repertoires were made available in a free public database intended to serve as a resource for research on the immune response to SARS-CoV-2. The dataset comprised deeply sampled blood TCRbeta repertoires from subjects exposed to, actively infected with, or recovered from COVID-19. Samples were obtained from the ongoing ImmuneRACE study (first 160 participants) and from 1,200 or so subjects provided by 6 global collaborators. A de-identified subject ID, COVID-19 status, age in years and sex were almost always included in the sample metadata. HLA class I and class II types, where available, came from metadata supplied by the sample provider rather than from assay-based typing. The prospective study material was composed of cDNA or gDNA derived from T cells, B-cell-depleted T cells, or PBMCs. What the work shows at the level of the full study, not this receptor alone: Clinical and demographic metadata were provided uncurated, with the amount varying by source and participant.

Concerning this clone itself: Its binding antigen is unknown. No clone much larger than this one lies a single base away; base qualities are absent.

Each collaborating institution followed its own protocols to collect whole blood in K2EDTA tubes. Collaborator samples were shipped for TCRbeta analysis as frozen whole blood, isolated PBMCs, or DNA extracted from either sample type. The immunoSEQ Assay, a bias-controlled multiplex PCR, was used to amplify TCRbeta CDR3 regions from genomic DNA. The original pipeline was this. The number of nucleated cells in each sample was estimated from the amplification of reference gene primers within the assay. To quantify the absolute abundance of each unique TCRbeta CDR3 rearrangement, sequence reads were collapsed and filtered. For each sample, productive Simpson clonality was calculated as the square root of Simpson's diversity index across productive rearrangements. TCRdb provides this immuneACCESS table in a form limited to in-frame rearrangements. Some clones are lacking; in checked studies, under half of them reflect an unresolved V gene, and why the rest are absent is not known. D and trimming come from the DNA, and the V and J calls and clone size come from that table. The sample data list about 82,000 clones, and 65% to 85% of these were observed just once. The ten largest clones take up approximately 15% of the sample.

CDR1 and CDR2, looked up from the germline V gene, are KGHDR and SFDVKD. Including the terminal cysteine and phenylalanine, the CDR3 comprises 13 residues. CDR3 DNA only is kept here, 39 bases in frame from base 1. Trimming removed 4 bases from V and 2 bases from J, leaving 7 bases between the germline ends. This receptor was obtained from a woman aged 60-75 years with acute or convalescent COVID-19. Rearrangement joined TRBV24-1 to TRBJ1-1, with no reliable assignment of the D segment. Sequencing was carried out using peripheral blood. The base sequence is TGTGCCACCAGTGACTACCCTAACACTGAAGCTTTCTTT. The translation is CATSDYPNTEAFF.